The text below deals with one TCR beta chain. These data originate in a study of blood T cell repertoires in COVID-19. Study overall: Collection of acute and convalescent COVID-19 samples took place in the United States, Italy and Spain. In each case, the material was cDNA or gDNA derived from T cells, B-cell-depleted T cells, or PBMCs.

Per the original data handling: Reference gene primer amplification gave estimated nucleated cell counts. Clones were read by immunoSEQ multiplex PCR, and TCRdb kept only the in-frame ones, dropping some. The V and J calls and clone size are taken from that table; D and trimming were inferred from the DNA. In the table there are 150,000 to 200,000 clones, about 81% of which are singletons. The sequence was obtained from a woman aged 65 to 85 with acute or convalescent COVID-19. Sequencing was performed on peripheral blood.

For the CDR3, the DNA is TGTGCCAGTAGTATAGCGGGGGCTGGAAACACCATATATTTT. This encodes CASSIAGAGNTIYF. The genes are TRBV19 and TRBJ1-3, with TRBD1 as a possible D gene (5 bases). Germline assignment: CDR1 LNHDA and CDR2 SQIVND (reference sequence). Trimming took 1 base from V and 2 from J, leaving 6 bases between them. The CDR3 is made up of 14 amino acids. The variable domain in full, completed from reference TRBV19 and TRBJ1-3, reads DGGITQSPKYLFRKEGQNVTLSCEQNLNHDAMYWYRQDPGQGLRLIYYSQIVNDFQKGDIAEGYSVSREKKESFPLTVTSAQKNPTAFYLCASSIAGAGNTIYFGEGSWLTVV.